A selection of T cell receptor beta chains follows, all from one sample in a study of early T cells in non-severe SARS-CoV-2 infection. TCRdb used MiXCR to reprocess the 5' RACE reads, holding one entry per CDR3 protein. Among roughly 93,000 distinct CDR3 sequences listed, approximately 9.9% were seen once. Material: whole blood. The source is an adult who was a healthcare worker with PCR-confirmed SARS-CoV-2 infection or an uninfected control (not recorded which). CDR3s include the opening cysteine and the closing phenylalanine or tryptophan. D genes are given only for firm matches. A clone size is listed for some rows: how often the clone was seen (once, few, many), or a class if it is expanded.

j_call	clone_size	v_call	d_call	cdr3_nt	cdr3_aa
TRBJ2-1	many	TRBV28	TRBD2	TGTGCCAGCAGTCAAGCGGGAGGCTCCTACAATGAGCAGTTCTTC	CASSQAGGSYNEQFF
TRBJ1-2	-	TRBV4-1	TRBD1	TGCGCCAGCAGCCAAGAACGCGCCGGGACAGGGATAGGCTACACCTTC	CASSQERAGTGIGYTF
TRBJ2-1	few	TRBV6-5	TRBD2	TGTGCCAGCACTCTAGCGGGGGCCTACAATGAGCAGTTCTTC	CASTLAGAYNEQFF
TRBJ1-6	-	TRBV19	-	TGTGCCAGTAGGTGGACGGGGGCAAGGGCCAATTCACCCCTCCACTTT	CASRWTGARANSPLHF
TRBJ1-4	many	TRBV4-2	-	TGTGCCAGCAGCCCACCCCACTCGCGGGGATCTAATGAAAAACTGTTTTTT	CASSPPHSRGSNEKLFF
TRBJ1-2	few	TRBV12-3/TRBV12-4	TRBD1	TGTGCCAGCAGTTTTGAGGGGGCATTTGGCTACACCTTC	CASSFEGAFGYTF
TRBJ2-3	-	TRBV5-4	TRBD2	TGTGCCAGCAGCTTGGGGGGACTAGCGGGTTTCACAGATACGCAGTATTTT	CASSLGGLAGFTDTQYF
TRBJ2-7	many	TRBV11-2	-	TGTGCCAGCAGCTCCCTTCGCGGCAGGAGCTCCTACGAGCAGTACTTC	CASSSLRGRSSYEQYF
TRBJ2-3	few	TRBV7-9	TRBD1	TGTGCCAGCAGGGCTGAGACAGGGCCGGATACGCAGTATTTT	CASRAETGPDTQYF
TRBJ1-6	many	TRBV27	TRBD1	TGTGCCAGCAGTTTATCGACAGGGACGCGAAATTCACCCCTCCACTTT	CASSLSTGTRNSPLHF
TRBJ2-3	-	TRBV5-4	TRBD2	TGTGCCAGCAGCACTGGGACTACCCGGGGTACGCAGTATTTT	CASSTGTTRGTQYF
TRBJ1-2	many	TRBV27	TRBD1	TGTGCCAGCAGTCCAGGACAGGGAAGGAATGACTATGGCTACACCTTC	CASSPGQGRNDYGYTF
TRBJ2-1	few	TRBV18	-	TGTGCCAGCTCACCAAGGACCGGGAGAGGTAATGAGCAGTTCTTC	CASSPRTGRGNEQFF
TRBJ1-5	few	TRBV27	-	TGTGCCAGCAGCGGACAGTACAATCAGCCCCAGCATTTT	CASSGQYNQPQHF
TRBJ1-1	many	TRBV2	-	TGTGCCAGCAAGGCCCGGGAGGGCATTGGGACTGAAGCTTTCTTT	CASKAREGIGTEAFF
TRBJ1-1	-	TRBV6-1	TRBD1	TGTGCCAGCAGCTGGACAGGGAGGAACACTGAAGCTTTCTTT	CASSWTGRNTEAFF
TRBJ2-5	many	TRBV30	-	TGTGCCTGGAGTGTACACGCTGGGGGTTTAGAGACCCAGTACTTC	CAWSVHAGGLETQYF
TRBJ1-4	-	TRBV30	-	TGTGCCTGGGGCCCGGCTGGTCCTAATGAAAAACTGTTTTTT	CAWGPAGPNEKLFF